This T cell receptor beta chain is from a study of OX40 agonist ivuxolimab in advanced cancers. Only in-frame clones appear in the TCRdb table, and some are missing; sequencing was by immunoSEQ multiplex PCR. Altogether around 70,000 clones are present, roughly four fifths being singletons, with the ten largest covering roughly 2.3%. There are a few counts of this clone. CDR3 length: 14 residues. V was cut by 4 bases and J by 2 bases, with 12 bases left in between. Germline CDR1 MDHEN, CDR2 SYDVKM. The gene calls are TRBV28 and TRBJ2-7; possible D gene TRBD2, 6 bases. The source material was CD4+ or CD8+ T cells sorted from blood, sampled in a trial of the OX40 agonist ivuxolimab. The sequence derives from an adult with an advanced solid tumor such as melanoma, head and neck, liver or kidney cancer. The CDR3 bases are TGTGCCAGCAGTTATACGACTAGTCCCTACGAGCAGTACTTC. Residues: CASSYTTSPYEQYF.